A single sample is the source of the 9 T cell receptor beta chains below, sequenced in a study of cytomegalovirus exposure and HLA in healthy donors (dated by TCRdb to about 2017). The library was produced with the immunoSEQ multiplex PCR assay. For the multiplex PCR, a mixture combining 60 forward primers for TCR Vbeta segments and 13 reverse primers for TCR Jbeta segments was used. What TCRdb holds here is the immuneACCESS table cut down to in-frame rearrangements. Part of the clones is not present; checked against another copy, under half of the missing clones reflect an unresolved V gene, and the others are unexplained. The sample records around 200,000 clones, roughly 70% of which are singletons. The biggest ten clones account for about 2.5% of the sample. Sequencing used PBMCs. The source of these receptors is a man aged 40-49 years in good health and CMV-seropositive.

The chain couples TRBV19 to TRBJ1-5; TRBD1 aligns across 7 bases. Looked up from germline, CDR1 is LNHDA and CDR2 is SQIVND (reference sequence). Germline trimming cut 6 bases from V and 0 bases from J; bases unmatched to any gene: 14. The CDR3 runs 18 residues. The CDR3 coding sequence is TGTGCCAGTAGGCTCGGCAGGGGGACTCTTTATAGCAATCAGCCCCAGCATTTT. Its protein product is CASRLGRGTLYSNQPQHF.

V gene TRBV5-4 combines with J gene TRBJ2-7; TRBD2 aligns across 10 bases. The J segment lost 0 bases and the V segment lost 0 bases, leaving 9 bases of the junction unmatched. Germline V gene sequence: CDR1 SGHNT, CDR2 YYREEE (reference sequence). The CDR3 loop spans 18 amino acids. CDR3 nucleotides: TGTGCCAGCAGCTTGGATTCTAGCGGGGGTATGAGCTCCTACGAGCAGTACTTC. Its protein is CASSLDSSGGMSSYEQYF.

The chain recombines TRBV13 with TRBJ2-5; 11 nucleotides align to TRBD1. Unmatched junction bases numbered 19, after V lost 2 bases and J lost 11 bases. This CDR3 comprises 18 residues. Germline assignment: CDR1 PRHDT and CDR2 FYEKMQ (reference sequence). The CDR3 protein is CASSLSALLGTGGGEQYF. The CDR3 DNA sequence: TGTGCCAGCAGCTTATCCGCTTTACTAGGGACAGGGGGAGGTGAGCAGTACTTC.

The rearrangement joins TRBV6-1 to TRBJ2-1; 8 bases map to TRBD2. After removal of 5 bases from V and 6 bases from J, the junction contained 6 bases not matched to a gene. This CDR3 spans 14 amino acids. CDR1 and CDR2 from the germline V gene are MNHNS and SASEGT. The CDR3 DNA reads TGTGCCAGCAGTAGGGGACTAGGCGGCAATGAGCAGTTCTTC. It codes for CASSRGLGGNEQFF.

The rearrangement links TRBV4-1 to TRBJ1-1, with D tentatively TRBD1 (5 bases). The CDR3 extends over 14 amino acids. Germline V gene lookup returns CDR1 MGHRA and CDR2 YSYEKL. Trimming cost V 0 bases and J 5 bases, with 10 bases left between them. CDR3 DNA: TGCGCCAGCAGCCAAGATCCAGGGAGGACTGAAGCTTTCTTT. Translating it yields CASSQDPGRTEAFF.

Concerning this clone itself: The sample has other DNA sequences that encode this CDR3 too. The CDR3: CASSLEPVTGLKAFF. Written as DNA, the CDR3 is TGTGCCAGCAGCTTAGAGCCCGTGACAGGGCTCAAGGCTTTCTTT. The chain joins TRBV11-1 to TRBJ1-1, with 7 bases aligning to TRBD1. Germline lookup yields CDR1 SGHAT and CDR2 FQDESV (reference sequence). The length of the CDR3 is 15 residues. The junction had 13 bases not matched to a gene; V was cut back by 1 base and J by 11 bases. Drawing the rest from reference TRBV11-1 and TRBJ1-1, the complete variable domain is EAEVAQSPRYKITEKSQAVAFWCDPISGHATLYWYRQILGQGPELLVQFQDESVVDDSQLPKDRFSAERLKGVDSTLKIQPAELGDSAMYLCASSLEPVTGLKAFFGQGTRLTVV.

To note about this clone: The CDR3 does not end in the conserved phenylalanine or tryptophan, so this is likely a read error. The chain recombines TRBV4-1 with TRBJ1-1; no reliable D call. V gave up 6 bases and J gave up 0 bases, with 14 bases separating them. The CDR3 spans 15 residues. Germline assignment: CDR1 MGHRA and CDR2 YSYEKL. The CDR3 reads CASRDPGRMNTEAFL. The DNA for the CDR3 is TGCGCCAGCAGAGACCCGGGTCGTATGAACACTGAAGCTTTCCTT.

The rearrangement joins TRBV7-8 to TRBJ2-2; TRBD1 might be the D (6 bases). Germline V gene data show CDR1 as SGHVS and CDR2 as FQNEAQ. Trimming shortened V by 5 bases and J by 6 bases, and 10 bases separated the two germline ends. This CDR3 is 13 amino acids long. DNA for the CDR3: TGTGCCAGCAGCATACAGGGCCCCGGGGAGCTGTTTTTT. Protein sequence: CASSIQGPGELFF.

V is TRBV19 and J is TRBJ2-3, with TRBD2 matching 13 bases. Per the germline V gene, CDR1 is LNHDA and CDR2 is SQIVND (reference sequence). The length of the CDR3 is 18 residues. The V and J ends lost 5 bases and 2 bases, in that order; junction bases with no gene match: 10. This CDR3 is CASSGAGTSGDPTDTQYF. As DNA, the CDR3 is TGTGCCAGTAGTGGCGCCGGGACTAGCGGGGACCCCACAGATACGCAGTATTTT.